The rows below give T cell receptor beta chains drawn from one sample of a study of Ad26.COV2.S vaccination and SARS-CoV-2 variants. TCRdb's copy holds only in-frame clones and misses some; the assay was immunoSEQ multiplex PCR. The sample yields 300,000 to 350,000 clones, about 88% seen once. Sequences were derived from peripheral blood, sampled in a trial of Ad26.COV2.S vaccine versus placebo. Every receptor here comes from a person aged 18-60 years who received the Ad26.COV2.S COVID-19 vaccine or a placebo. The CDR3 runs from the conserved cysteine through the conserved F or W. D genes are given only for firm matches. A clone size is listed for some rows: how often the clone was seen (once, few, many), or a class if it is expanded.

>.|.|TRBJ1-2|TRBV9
TGTGCCAGCAGCCCAGGAGGAAACTATGGCTACACCTTC
CASSPGGNYGYTF
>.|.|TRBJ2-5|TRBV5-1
TGCGCCAGCAGCAGCCGCCAAGAGACCCAGTACTTC
CASSSRQETQYF
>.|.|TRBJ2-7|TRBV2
TGTGCCAGCAGAGGCGGCTCCTACGAGCAGTACTTC
CASRGGSYEQYF
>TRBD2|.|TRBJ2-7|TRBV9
TGTGCCAGCAGCGTAGGGGATAGCGGGAGTAAGTACGAGCAGTACTTC
CASSVGDSGSKYEQYF
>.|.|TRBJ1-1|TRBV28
TGTGCCAGCAGCCTAATGAACACTGAAGCTTTCTTT
CASSLMNTEAFF
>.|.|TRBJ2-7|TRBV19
TGTGCCAGTAGTATTGGGAGGGGGCTCACCTACGAGCAGTACTTC
CASSIGRGLTYEQYF
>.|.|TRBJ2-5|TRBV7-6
TGTGCCAGCAGCCCTGTTAGGACCGAGACCCAGTACTTC
CASSPVRTETQYF
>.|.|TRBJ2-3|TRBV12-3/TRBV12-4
TGTGCCAGCAGTTTAGGACGTTGGGATACGCAGTATTTT
CASSLGRWDTQYF
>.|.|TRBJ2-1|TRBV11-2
TGTGCCAGCAGCTTAGGGGCTAGCTTTTACAATGAGCAGTTCTTC
CASSLGASFYNEQFF
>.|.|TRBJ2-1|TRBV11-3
TGTGCCAGCAGCCCACCGAATGGGGGGCAGTTCTTC
CASSPPNGGQFF
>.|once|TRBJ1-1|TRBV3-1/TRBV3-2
TGTGCCAGCAGCCAAAGTACTGAAGCTTTCTTT
CASSQSTEAFF
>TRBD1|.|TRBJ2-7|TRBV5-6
TGTGCCAGCAGCCGGAGGACAGGGTTGACCTACGAGCAGTACTTC
CASSRRTGLTYEQYF
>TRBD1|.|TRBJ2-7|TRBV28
TGTGCCAGCAGTTCAGGACAGGACTACGAGCAGTACTTC
CASSSGQDYEQYF
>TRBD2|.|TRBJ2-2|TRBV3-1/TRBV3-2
TGTGCCAGCAGCCATGGACTAGCTGGGACCGGGGAGCTGTTTTTT
CASSHGLAGTGELFF
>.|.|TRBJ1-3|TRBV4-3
TGCGCCAGCAGCCGCGAGCCAAGTGGGGTCTCTGGAAACACCATATATTTT
CASSREPSGVSGNTIYF
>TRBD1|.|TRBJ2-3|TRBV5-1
TGCGCCAGCAGCTCAACGACAGGGCGTATGGATACGCAGTATTTT
CASSSTTGRMDTQYF
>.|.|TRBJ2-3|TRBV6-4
TGTGCCAGCAGGGCGGGGCTATTAGCAGATACGCAGTATTTT
CASRAGLLADTQYF
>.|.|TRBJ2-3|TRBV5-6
TGTGCCAGCAGCTTGTGGCTCAGTCCCCGTTATACGCAGTATTTT
CASSLWLSPRYTQYF
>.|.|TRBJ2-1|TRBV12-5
TGTGCTAGTGGTTCCCCGGAAAGCAATGAGCAGTTCTTC
CASGSPESNEQFF
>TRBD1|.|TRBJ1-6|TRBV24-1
TGTGCCACCAGTGATTCCCGACAGGGGTATAATTCACCCCTCCACTTT
CATSDSRQGYNSPLHF
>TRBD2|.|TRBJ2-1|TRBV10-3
TGTGCCATCAGTGGCGGCGGGGGGACCTACAATGAGCAGTTCTTC
CAISGGGGTYNEQFF
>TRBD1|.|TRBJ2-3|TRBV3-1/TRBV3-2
TGTGCCAGCAGCCTACTCTTAGCCGGGACAGGGAAAGATACGCAGTATTTT
CASSLLLAGTGKDTQYF
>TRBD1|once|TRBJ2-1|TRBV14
TGTGCCAGCAGCCACAATTCCGTTGGACAGGGGTTATTCTTC
CASSHNSVGQGLFF
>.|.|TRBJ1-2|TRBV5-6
TGTGCCAGCAGCTTACGACAGCCTGGAGGCTACACCTTC
CASSLRQPGGYTF
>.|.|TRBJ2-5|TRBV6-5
TGTGCCAGCATCACATCCGTGGGCCATGTGGAGACCCAGTACTTC
CASITSVGHVETQYF
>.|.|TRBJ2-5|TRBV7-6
TGTGCCAGCAGCTTAGCGTTGACAGCTATGGCCCAGTACTTC
CASSLALTAMAQYF
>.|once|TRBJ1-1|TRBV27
TGTGCCAGCCGGCCGGGGTTAGGCACTGAAGCTTTCTTT
CASRPGLGTEAFF
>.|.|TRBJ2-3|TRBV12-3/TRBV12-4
TGTGCCAGCAGTTTACAGGGGAATACGCAGTATTTT
CASSLQGNTQYF
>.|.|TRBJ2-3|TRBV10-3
TGTGCCATCAGTGACTTCTTTAGCACAGATACGCAGTATTTT
CAISDFFSTDTQYF
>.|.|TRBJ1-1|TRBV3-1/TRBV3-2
TGTGCCAGCAGCCAATCAGACGGGAACACTGAAGCTTTCTTT
CASSQSDGNTEAFF
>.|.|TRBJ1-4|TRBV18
TGTGCCAGCTCACCACCGGTAAAAGAGGGGCTCCATGAAAAACTGTTTTTT
CASSPPVKEGLHEKLFF
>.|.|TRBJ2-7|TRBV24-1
TGTGCCACGAGAAAACAGTACTTC
CATRKQYF
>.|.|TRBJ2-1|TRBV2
TGTGCCAGCACCCCGGGATATGAGCAGTTCTTC
CASTPGYEQFF
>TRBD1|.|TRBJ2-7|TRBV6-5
TGTGCCAGCAAAGGACAGGTCGGAAACTACGAGCAGTACTTC
CASKGQVGNYEQYF
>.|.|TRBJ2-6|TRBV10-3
TGTGCCATCAGAGACTCTGGGGCCAACGTCCTGACTTTC
CAIRDSGANVLTF
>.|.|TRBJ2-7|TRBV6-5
TGTGCCAGCAAAAACCCCCGGGGCGAGCAGTACTTC
CASKNPRGEQYF
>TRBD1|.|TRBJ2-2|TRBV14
TGTGCCAGCAGCCGGACCGGGACAGGGGGTACCGGGGAGCTGTTTTTT
CASSRTGTGGTGELFF
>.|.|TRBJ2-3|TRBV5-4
TGTGCCAGCAGCTTGGCCGGGGTGAGCCATACGCAGTATTTT
CASSLAGVSHTQYF
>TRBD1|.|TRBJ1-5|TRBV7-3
TGTGCCAGCAGCTTAAGGCGGCCCGGACAGGGCCGAATAGCAAATCAGCCCCAGCATTTT
CASSLRRPGQGRIANQPQHF
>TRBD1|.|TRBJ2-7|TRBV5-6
TGTGCCAGCAGCTTGTTCGGGACAGAGATTACGGGGCAGTACTTC
CASSLFGTEITGQYF
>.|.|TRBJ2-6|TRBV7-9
TGTGCCAGCAGCCATGCCCGGGGGCCTGGGGCCAACGTCCTGACTTTC
CASSHARGPGANVLTF
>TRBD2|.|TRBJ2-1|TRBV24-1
TGTGCCACCAGTGTCAGCGGGAGGGGTACCTACAATGAGCAGTTCTTC
CATSVSGRGTYNEQFF
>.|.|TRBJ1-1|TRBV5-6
TGTGCCAGCAGCGCCGGAAGCCGGGGAGCTTTCTTT
CASSAGSRGAFF
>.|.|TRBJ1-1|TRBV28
TGTGCCAGCAGTTGGGCGGTGGAAGCTTTCTTT
CASSWAVEAFF
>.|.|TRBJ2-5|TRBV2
TGTGCCAGCAGCACTAACGTTCAAGAGACCCAGTACTTC
CASSTNVQETQYF
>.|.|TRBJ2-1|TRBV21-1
TGTGCCAGCAGCAAAGGAAAACCTTTTCGGGGGGAGCAGTTCTTC
CASSKGKPFRGEQFF
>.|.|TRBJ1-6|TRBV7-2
TGTGCCAGCAGCCCTCTGGAGTATTCGGCACCCCTCCACTTT
CASSPLEYSAPLHF
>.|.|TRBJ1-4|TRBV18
TGTGCCAGCTCACCACCGACGGGTGAAAAACTGTTTTTT
CASSPPTGEKLFF
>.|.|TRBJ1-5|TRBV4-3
TGCGCCAGCAGCCAAGATTATGGGATGGGTAGCAATCAGCCCCAGCATTTT
CASSQDYGMGSNQPQHF
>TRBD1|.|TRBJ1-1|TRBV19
TGTGCCAGTAGTATGGGGGACAGGGCCGCGGATGAAGCTTTCTTT
CASSMGDRAADEAFF
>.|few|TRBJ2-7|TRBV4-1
TGCGCCAGCAGCTTCACAGTAACCTACGAGCAGTACTTC
CASSFTVTYEQYF
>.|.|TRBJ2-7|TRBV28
TGTGCCAGCAGTTTGGGGGAATACGAGCAGTACTTC
CASSLGEYEQYF